Sequencing of this T cell receptor (beta chain) was carried out in a study of T cells in Graves' hyperthyroidism and ophthalmopathy. Background on the study: Peripheral blood was acquired at first diagnosis, ahead of any therapy whatsoever. Findings and limits, study-wide: A 13 V-J signature model discriminated ophthalmopathy versus stable hyperthyroidism. Within blood appeared most thyroid clonotypes that had expanded above 0.001.

Germline CDR1 MNHNS, CDR2 SASEGT. The length of the CDR3 is 21 residues. Trimming cost V 5 bases and J 7 bases; bases outside gene matches: 30. The PBMCs were sourced from fresh peripheral blood (about 10 ml). From RNA transcripts, TCR beta CDR3 regions were amplified. When the TCR CDR3 underwent first-round RT-PCR, the HTBI primer set was used. TCRdb reanalysed the multiplex PCR reads using MiXCR and keeps one entry per CDR3 protein. The sample has about 600,000 distinct CDR3 sequences, more than 15% seen once; the top ten hold around 3.5%. As concerns this clonotype: Antigen unknown.

The receptor comes from a woman in her thirties or forties with Graves' ophthalmopathy. V and J are TRBV6-1 and TRBJ2-3, with TRBD2 matching 7 bases. Sequencing input: blood. CDR3: CASSPDSGRGDFQTLPHTQYF. DNA of the CDR3: TGTGCCAGCAGTCCTGATAGCGGGCGGGGAGACTTCCAAACACTCCCACATACGCAGTATTTT.